This TCR beta chain is from a study of cytomegalovirus exposure and HLA in healthy donors. On this clone: The antigen remains undetermined.

CDR1 and CDR2 from the germline V gene are SGHTA and FQGNSA. The trim removed 5 bases at V and 9 bases at J, leaving 16 bases unmatched. This CDR3 is 16 amino acids long. 13 Jbeta primers and 60 Vbeta primers were used for the PCR. TCRdb's copy holds only in-frame clones and misses some; the assay was immunoSEQ multiplex PCR. Of some 150,000 clones detected, more than 70% appear once; the ten largest clones hold 4.5%. Findings and caveats of the study: Reports credit the classifier with highly specific, highly sensitive diagnosis of cytomegalovirus status. HLA allele associations emerged for some 16,000 TCR beta sequences in a later analysis, at 0.05 false discovery rate.

The chain joins TRBV7-2 to TRBJ2-1; 7 nucleotides line up with TRBD2. This receptor was obtained from a woman in her 50s in good health and CMV-seropositive. The sequenced sample was PBMCs. CDR3 protein: CASSQAGRTGTGEQFF. Written as DNA, the CDR3 is TGTGCCAGCAGCCAAGCGGGACGAACCGGAACGGGTGAGCAGTTCTTC. Variable domain in full (rest from reference TRBV7-2 and TRBJ2-1): GAGVSQSPSNKVTEKGKDVELRCDPISGHTALYWYRQSLGQGLEFLIYFQGNSAPDKSGLPSDRFSAERTGGSVSTLTIQRTQQEDSAVYLCASSQAGRTGTGEQFFGPGTRLTVL.